This is a list of T cell receptor beta chains from one sample in a study of blood T cell repertoires in COVID-19. Sequencing used immunoSEQ multiplex PCR; TCRdb keeps in-frame clones, though not all of them. Altogether some 490,000 clones are present, approximately 85% being singletons, with the ten largest covering approximately 3.2%. Material: peripheral blood. The source of these receptors is a human donor in a cohort sampled during active COVID-19. CDR3s include the opening cysteine and the closing phenylalanine or tryptophan. Fields, in order: clone size, J gene, D gene, V gene, CDR3 DNA, CDR3 protein. A D gene is named only where the DNA matches it firmly. Clone size is stated in some rows and not others, as once, few, many or a class when expanded.

clone size: NA; J gene: TRBJ2-1; D gene: NA; V gene: TRBV2; CDR3 DNA: TGTGCCAGCAGTTTACTAACTAGGGCGGTCAATGAGCAGTTCTTC; CDR3 protein: CASSLLTRAVNEQFF
clone size: once; J gene: TRBJ1-3; D gene: NA; V gene: TRBV5-1; CDR3 DNA: TGCGCCAGCAGCTTGGTGGGGCGCGGAAACACCATATATTTT; CDR3 protein: CASSLVGRGNTIYF
clone size: NA; J gene: TRBJ1-4; D gene: NA; V gene: TRBV6-5; CDR3 DNA: TGTGCCAGCTTTGCCGGGGACTCCGGTGAAAAACTGTTTTTT; CDR3 protein: CASFAGDSGEKLFF
clone size: few; J gene: TRBJ2-3; D gene: NA; V gene: TRBV5-4; CDR3 DNA: TGTGCCAGCAGCTTGGATCAGAATAGAGGGACGCAGTATTTT; CDR3 protein: CASSLDQNRGTQYF
clone size: NA; J gene: TRBJ2-5; D gene: TRBD2; V gene: TRBV6-1; CDR3 DNA: TGTGCCAGCAGTAAAGGGACTAGCGGGACCCGGGAGACCCAGTACTTC; CDR3 protein: CASSKGTSGTRETQYF
clone size: NA; J gene: TRBJ1-4; D gene: NA; V gene: TRBV6-2/TRBV6-3; CDR3 DNA: TGTGCCAGCAGTTACTCGATGGTTCCGGGTGGATATAATGAAAAACTGTTTTTT; CDR3 protein: CASSYSMVPGGYNEKLFF
clone size: NA; J gene: TRBJ2-7; D gene: TRBD2; V gene: TRBV9; CDR3 DNA: TGTGCCAGCAGCGTAGCTGCTAGCGGGAGACACGAGCAGTACTTC; CDR3 protein: CASSVAASGRHEQYF
clone size: few; J gene: TRBJ2-3; D gene: TRBD1; V gene: TRBV6-4; CDR3 DNA: TGTGCCAGCAGTGAGGGGACAGGGGGCACAGATACGCAGTATTTT; CDR3 protein: CASSEGTGGTDTQYF
clone size: NA; J gene: TRBJ2-3; D gene: NA; V gene: TRBV6-1; CDR3 DNA: TGTGCCAGCAGTGAAGGGGCCACAGATACGCAGTATTTT; CDR3 protein: CASSEGATDTQYF
clone size: NA; J gene: TRBJ2-3; D gene: NA; V gene: TRBV5-4; CDR3 DNA: TGTGCCAGCAGCTCTCAAACTAGGGCAAGCACAGATACGCAGTATTTT; CDR3 protein: CASSSQTRASTDTQYF
clone size: NA; J gene: TRBJ2-7; D gene: NA; V gene: TRBV5-6; CDR3 DNA: TGTGCCAGCAGCGGGGACACAAACTACGAGCAGTACTTC; CDR3 protein: CASSGDTNYEQYF
clone size: NA; J gene: TRBJ2-2; D gene: TRBD2; V gene: TRBV7-3; CDR3 DNA: TGTGCCAGCAGCTTACTAGCGGGAGCGAACACCGGGGAGCTGTTTTTT; CDR3 protein: CASSLLAGANTGELFF
clone size: once; J gene: TRBJ2-7; D gene: NA; V gene: TRBV30; CDR3 DNA: TGTGCCTGGCGGATAGGAGGATACGAGCAGTACTTC; CDR3 protein: CAWRIGGYEQYF
clone size: NA; J gene: TRBJ1-6; D gene: NA; V gene: TRBV6-5; CDR3 DNA: TGTGCCAGCAGTTGGTCGACGGGGGGAGCGGACTCACCCCTCCACTTT; CDR3 protein: CASSWSTGGADSPLHF
clone size: NA; J gene: TRBJ2-7; D gene: TRBD1; V gene: TRBV5-4; CDR3 DNA: TGTGCCAGCAGCTACGGGACAGGAAGATACGAGCAGTACTTC; CDR3 protein: CASSYGTGRYEQYF
clone size: NA; J gene: TRBJ2-5; D gene: NA; V gene: TRBV5-8; CDR3 DNA: TGTGCCAGCAGCTTGAATGGGGCACCAGAGACCCAGTACTTC; CDR3 protein: CASSLNGAPETQYF
clone size: NA; J gene: TRBJ1-5; D gene: NA; V gene: TRBV11-2; CDR3 DNA: TGTGCCAGCAGCTTAGACCTCTTCCAGCCCCAGCATTTT; CDR3 protein: CASSLDLFQPQHF
clone size: NA; J gene: TRBJ1-3; D gene: NA; V gene: TRBV6-5; CDR3 DNA: TGTGCCAGCAGCCCACAGGGTATGGCCGGAAACACCATATATTTT; CDR3 protein: CASSPQGMAGNTIYF
clone size: NA; J gene: TRBJ2-7; D gene: TRBD2; V gene: TRBV30; CDR3 DNA: TGTGCCTGGAGTATGGGCGGGACTACGGCGGACGAGCAGTACTTC; CDR3 protein: CAWSMGGTTADEQYF
clone size: NA; J gene: TRBJ2-3; D gene: NA; V gene: TRBV9; CDR3 DNA: TGTGCCAGCAGCGTAAGGCCAGCGGGCGCACCTAGCACAGATACGCAGTATTTT; CDR3 protein: CASSVRPAGAPSTDTQYF
clone size: NA; J gene: TRBJ2-7; D gene: NA; V gene: TRBV7-9; CDR3 DNA: TGTGCCAGCAGCCGACCTGGACTTAGCAACTACGAGCAGTACTTC; CDR3 protein: CASSRPGLSNYEQYF
clone size: NA; J gene: TRBJ1-4; D gene: TRBD1; V gene: TRBV19; CDR3 DNA: TGTGCCAGTAGTCCCGGAGGGGGACAGGGAAGTGAAAAACTGTTTTTT; CDR3 protein: CASSPGGGQGSEKLFF
clone size: few; J gene: TRBJ2-7; D gene: TRBD1; V gene: TRBV11-3; CDR3 DNA: TGTGCCAGCAGCTTACAACAGGGGAAGCAGTACTTC; CDR3 protein: CASSLQQGKQYF
clone size: few; J gene: TRBJ1-1; D gene: TRBD1; V gene: TRBV5-3; CDR3 DNA: TGTGCCAGAAGCACGGACAGGGAATACTCTCACACTGAAGCTTTCTTT; CDR3 protein: CARSTDREYSHTEAFF
clone size: NA; J gene: TRBJ2-3; D gene: NA; V gene: TRBV3-1/TRBV3-2; CDR3 DNA: TGTGCCAGCAGCCTACGCACGGAGGATACGCAGTATTTT; CDR3 protein: CASSLRTEDTQYF
clone size: NA; J gene: TRBJ1-4; D gene: NA; V gene: TRBV2; CDR3 DNA: TGTGCCAGCTTAATAGAACAGGGTGGGGATGAAAAACTGTTTTTT; CDR3 protein: CASLIEQGGDEKLFF
clone size: NA; J gene: TRBJ1-3; D gene: NA; V gene: TRBV30; CDR3 DNA: TGTGCCTGGAGTGTTCGAAGGACTTCTGGAAACACCATATATTTT; CDR3 protein: CAWSVRRTSGNTIYF
clone size: few; J gene: TRBJ2-5; D gene: TRBD2; V gene: TRBV28; CDR3 DNA: TGTGCCAGCAGTTTATATACTAGCGGGAGGCTAGAGACCCAGTACTTC; CDR3 protein: CASSLYTSGRLETQYF
clone size: few; J gene: TRBJ2-1; D gene: NA; V gene: TRBV15; CDR3 DNA: TGTGCCACCAGCAGAGAGTATGTTAGAACTAATGAGCAGTTCTTC; CDR3 protein: CATSREYVRTNEQFF
clone size: NA; J gene: TRBJ2-7; D gene: TRBD1; V gene: TRBV28; CDR3 DNA: TGTGCCAGCAGGCCACAGGGGGACTACGAGCAGTACTTC; CDR3 protein: CASRPQGDYEQYF
clone size: NA; J gene: TRBJ2-7; D gene: NA; V gene: TRBV7-9; CDR3 DNA: TGTGCCAGCAGCTTAGCCGGGAGCCGCGAGTACTTC; CDR3 protein: CASSLAGSREYF
clone size: once; J gene: TRBJ1-1; D gene: NA; V gene: TRBV6-6; CDR3 DNA: TGTGCCAGCAGTCTCAGGGAGGACACTGAAGCTTTCTTT; CDR3 protein: CASSLREDTEAFF
clone size: NA; J gene: TRBJ1-6; D gene: NA; V gene: TRBV28; CDR3 DNA: TGTGCCAGCAGTTTATGGGCAGGTCCAGATAATTCACCCCTCCACTTT; CDR3 protein: CASSLWAGPDNSPLHF
clone size: NA; J gene: TRBJ2-2; D gene: TRBD1; V gene: TRBV28; CDR3 DNA: TGTGCCAGCCGACAGGGGGCTACCACCGGGGAGCTGTTTTTT; CDR3 protein: CASRQGATTGELFF
clone size: NA; J gene: TRBJ2-5; D gene: TRBD2; V gene: TRBV5-1; CDR3 DNA: TGCGCCAGCAGCTTGTTGCCGGGAGGAGGGGAGACCCAGTACTTC; CDR3 protein: CASSLLPGGGETQYF
clone size: NA; J gene: TRBJ2-7; D gene: NA; V gene: TRBV11-3; CDR3 DNA: TGTGCCAGCAGCCGCGATGAGATTGGCGAGCAGTACTTC; CDR3 protein: CASSRDEIGEQYF
clone size: NA; J gene: TRBJ1-4; D gene: NA; V gene: TRBV28; CDR3 DNA: TGTGCCAGCAGTTTTAGTGGGGGGGCTGAAAAACTGTTTTTT; CDR3 protein: CASSFSGGAEKLFF
clone size: NA; J gene: TRBJ1-4; D gene: NA; V gene: TRBV15; CDR3 DNA: TGTGCCACCAGCAGAGCCAGGGCGATTGAAAAACTGTTTTTT; CDR3 protein: CATSRARAIEKLFF
clone size: NA; J gene: TRBJ1-2; D gene: NA; V gene: TRBV6-4; CDR3 DNA: TGTGCCAGCAGTCCCGGGACACGGAACTATGGCTACACCTTC; CDR3 protein: CASSPGTRNYGYTF
clone size: NA; J gene: TRBJ2-1; D gene: TRBD2; V gene: TRBV6-1; CDR3 DNA: TGTGCCAGCAGTGATCGGACTAGCGGGAGTTACAATGAGCAGTTCTTC; CDR3 protein: CASSDRTSGSYNEQFF
clone size: NA; J gene: TRBJ2-1; D gene: TRBD2; V gene: TRBV5-1; CDR3 DNA: TGCGCCAGCAGCTATAGGACTAGCGGGGCTTACAATGAGCAGTTCTTC; CDR3 protein: CASSYRTSGAYNEQFF
clone size: NA; J gene: TRBJ2-7; D gene: NA; V gene: TRBV30; CDR3 DNA: TGTGCCTGGAGTGTACAGGGCTCGTTCGAGCAGTACTTC; CDR3 protein: CAWSVQGSFEQYF
clone size: once; J gene: TRBJ1-4; D gene: NA; V gene: TRBV19; CDR3 DNA: TGTGCCAGTGGAGACAGCTTGAATGAAAAACTGTTTTTT; CDR3 protein: CASGDSLNEKLFF
clone size: NA; J gene: TRBJ2-6; D gene: NA; V gene: TRBV7-8; CDR3 DNA: TGTGCCAGCAGCTTAATTGGACGGACACGCTCTGGGGCCAACGTCCTGACTTTC; CDR3 protein: CASSLIGRTRSGANVLTF
clone size: once; J gene: TRBJ1-6; D gene: NA; V gene: TRBV11-2; CDR3 DNA: TGTGCCAGCAGCCTAAGAACAGCAGATAATTCACCCCTCCACTTT; CDR3 protein: CASSLRTADNSPLHF
clone size: NA; J gene: TRBJ2-7; D gene: NA; V gene: TRBV7-2; CDR3 DNA: TGTGCCAGCAGCCTCGAGGGGCTAGCGCTCTCCTACGAGCAGTACTTC; CDR3 protein: CASSLEGLALSYEQYF
clone size: NA; J gene: TRBJ2-3; D gene: NA; V gene: TRBV19; CDR3 DNA: TGTGCCAGTAGCAGCTCAGGATCCACAGATACGCAGTATTTT; CDR3 protein: CASSSSGSTDTQYF
clone size: few; J gene: TRBJ1-2; D gene: NA; V gene: TRBV7-9; CDR3 DNA: TGTGCCAGCAGCCCCCAATATGGCTACACCTTC; CDR3 protein: CASSPQYGYTF
clone size: NA; J gene: TRBJ2-1; D gene: NA; V gene: TRBV5-4; CDR3 DNA: TGTGCCAGCAGCTTGGAGGAGGGGAAGGGCTACAATGAGCAGTTCTTC; CDR3 protein: CASSLEEGKGYNEQFF
clone size: NA; J gene: TRBJ2-3; D gene: TRBD2; V gene: TRBV7-3; CDR3 DNA: TGTGCCAGCAGCCCCCAGGGACTAGCGGGAGCAGATACGCAGTATTTT; CDR3 protein: CASSPQGLAGADTQYF
clone size: NA; J gene: TRBJ2-3; D gene: TRBD2; V gene: TRBV13; CDR3 DNA: TGTGCCAGCAGCTGGGGACTAGCGGGAGGTCGGAGCACAGATACGCAGTATTTT; CDR3 protein: CASSWGLAGGRSTDTQYF
clone size: NA; J gene: TRBJ2-7; D gene: TRBD1; V gene: TRBV5-6; CDR3 DNA: TGTGCCAGCAGCTTCTTACAGGGGGCGAGAAACGAGCAGTACTTC; CDR3 protein: CASSFLQGARNEQYF
clone size: NA; J gene: TRBJ2-5; D gene: TRBD2; V gene: TRBV10-2; CDR3 DNA: TGCGCCAGCAGGGAACGCGGGAGCCCCCTCCAAGAGACCCAGTACTTC; CDR3 protein: CASRERGSPLQETQYF
clone size: NA; J gene: TRBJ1-2; D gene: NA; V gene: TRBV27; CDR3 DNA: TGTGCCAGCAGTATCGGGGGGGGCTACTATGGCTACACCTTC; CDR3 protein: CASSIGGGYYGYTF